Shown below are 21 T cell receptor beta chains from a single sample sequenced in a study of OX40 agonist ivuxolimab in advanced cancers. Using immunoSEQ multiplex PCR, the repertoire was profiled, and TCRdb retains in-frame clones only, with some absent. The table lists approximately 99,000 clones, 75% to 95% of them singletons. The sequencing used CD4+ or CD8+ T cells sorted from blood, collected in a trial of the OX40 agonist ivuxolimab. These receptors were obtained from an adult with an advanced solid tumor such as melanoma, head and neck, liver or kidney cancer.

J is TRBJ2-7 and V is TRBV6-6, with 7 positions matching TRBD1. J lost 2 bases, V lost 4 bases, and 5 bases had no gene match. The CDR3 consists of 14 residues. Germline CDR1 and CDR2: MNHNY and SVGAGI (reference sequence). The CDR3 region is CASSSTGPPYEQYF. The DNA of the CDR3 is TGTGCCAGCAGTTCGACAGGGCCCCCCTACGAGCAGTACTTC.

The V gene is TRBV7-2, the J gene TRBJ1-2; the D gene is possibly TRBD1 (5 bases). Deletions cut 1 base from V and 2 bases from J, with 8 bases between. Germline values: CDR1 SGHTA, CDR2 FQGNSA. There are 14 residues in the CDR3. In DNA, the CDR3 is TGTGCCAGCAGCTTAGGGGGCAGAAACTATGGCTACACCTTC. This gives the protein CASSLGGRNYGYTF. Filled out from reference TRBV7-2 and TRBJ1-2, the complete variable domain reads GAGVSQSPSNKVTEKGKDVELRCDPISGHTALYWYRQSLGQGLEFLIYFQGNSAPDKSGLPSDRFSAERTGGSVSTLTIQRTQQEDSAVYLCASSLGGRNYGYTFGSGTRLTVV.

V is TRBV10-3 and J is TRBJ1-5; weak D call: TRBD1 (5 bases). Germline V CDR1 and CDR2: ENHRY, SYGVKD. V gave up 11 bases and J gave up 5 bases, with 13 bases separating them. CDR3 length equals 12 residues. CDR3 sequence (DNA): TGTGCCGCGAGGGGTGTCGATCAGCCCCAGCATTTT. Protein sequence: CAARGVDQPQHF.

The genes are TRBV11-2 and TRBJ2-5; no clear D gene. V lost 0 bases and J lost 1, with 0 bases in between. This CDR3 region has 12 residues. Germline V lookup: CDR1 SGHAT, CDR2 FQNNGV. The CDR3 nucleotides read TGTGCCAGCAGCTTAGACCAAGAGACCCAGTACTTC. Its translation: CASSLDQETQYF.

The chain's CDR3 is CASSFRDSYQPQHF. The CDR3 DNA sequence: TGTGCCAGCAGCTTCCGGGACTCCTATCAGCCCCAGCATTTT. The chain employs TRBV7-8 and TRBJ1-5; weak D call: TRBD1 (5 bases). This CDR3 is built from 14 residues. Trimming stripped 3 bases from V and 5 bases from J, with 11 bases between. Per germline, CDR1 SGHVS and CDR2 FQNEAQ.

The chain joins TRBV5-4 to TRBJ1-6; 7 bases line up with TRBD1. Trimming at V came to 4 bases and at J to 8 bases, leaving 3 bases not matched to a gene. Germline V gene sequence: CDR1 SGHNT, CDR2 YYREEE (reference sequence). There are 13 residues in the CDR3. CDR3 in DNA: TGTGCCAGCAGCCGACAGGGAGATTCACCCCTCCACTTT. Translated, it gives CASSRQGDSPLHF.

The chain employs TRBV7-2 and TRBJ2-5; the match to TRBD2 covers 7 bases. Germline trimming cut 3 bases from V and 5 bases from J; bases unmatched to any gene: 15. The CDR3 is made up of 17 amino acids. Germline lookup yields CDR1 SGHTA and CDR2 FQGNSA. CDR3 residues: CASSFPLGGGPSETQYF. For the CDR3, the DNA is TGTGCCAGCAGCTTTCCTCTTGGGGGAGGGCCCTCGGAGACCCAGTACTTC.

The chain uses TRBV21-1 and TRBJ1-1; the DNA was not used to check the table's D call, TRBD1. TRBV21-1 represents a pseudogene. The CDR3 consists of 16 residues. For the CDR3, the DNA is TGTGCCAGCATCCTCGGACAGGGTGGATCGAACACTGAAGCTTTCTTT. Translation gives CASILGQGGSNTEAFF.

The chain uses TRBV6-5 and TRBJ2-5; D assignment may be TRBD1 or TRBD2 (6 bases each). Germline-derived CDR1 and CDR2 are MNHEY and SVGAGI. CDR3 length: 15 amino acids. Trimming removed 2 bases at V and 6 bases at J, with 16 bases between. CDR3: CASSYASRGAKTQYF. The CDR3 region has the DNA TGTGCCAGCAGTTACGCTTCTAGGGGGGCAAAGACCCAGTACTTC.

In this sample, this clone turned up once. The rearrangement uses TRBV14 and TRBJ2-1; maybe TRBD2 (6 bases). CDR3 length: 16 amino acids. CDR1 and CDR2 (germline): SGHDN, FVKESK. The V end was cut by 0 bases, the J end by 4 bases, with 13 bases between. The CDR3 nucleotides read TGTGCCAGCAGCCAAGATCTCTCTGCGGGATACAATGAGCAGTTCTTC. Protein sequence: CASSQDLSAGYNEQFF.

Note on this clone: One end of the junction varies from germline; a read error may be responsible. V is TRBV18 and J is TRBJ2-7; no firm D call. The CDR3 runs to 13 residues. CDR1 KGHSH and CDR2 LQKENI come from the germline V gene. CDR3 sequence (DNA): TGTGCCAGCTCACCAAGGAACTCCGACGAGCAGTACTTC. Its translation: CASSPRNSDEQYF.

This clone showed up just a few times. The chain recombines TRBV6-5 with TRBJ1-1; D is unclear. Germline lookup yields CDR1 MNHEY and CDR2 SVGAGI. V shed 4 bases and J shed 0 bases, with 12 bases lying between them. The CDR3 has 15 amino acids. The CDR3 DNA follows: TGTGCCAGCAGTTCCCATTCCGACCTGAACACTGAAGCTTTCTTT. Its protein is CASSSHSDLNTEAFF.

The V gene is TRBV6-1, the J gene TRBJ1-1; D is perhaps TRBD1 (5 bases). Germline assignment: CDR1 MNHNS and CDR2 SASEGT. This CDR3 is 14 amino acids long. Trimming left V 0 bases short and J 7 bases short, with 12 bases between. The CDR3 sequence is CASSEAAGKNEAFF. The CDR3 bases are TGTGCCAGCAGTGAAGCTGCAGGGAAGAATGAAGCTTTCTTT.

This chain joins TRBV2 and TRBJ2-5, with D unresolved. The CDR3 spans 15 residues. V dropped 2 bases and J dropped 5 bases, with 15 bases sitting between them. Germline V gene data show CDR1 as SNHLY and CDR2 as FYNNEI. DNA of the CDR3: TGTGCCAGCAGTGAAATGACCACGCCCGGGGAGACCCAGTACTTC. It encodes CASSEMTTPGETQYF.

The chain carries TRBV15 and TRBJ1-6; D unclear. The CDR3 totals 14 residues. The V gene lost 0 bases and the J gene lost 5 bases, with 5 bases spanning the gap. Germline V gene lookup returns CDR1 LNHNV and CDR2 YYDKDF (reference sequence). The CDR3 bases are TGTGCCACCAGCAGAGACAGGAATAATTCACCCCTCCACTTT. Translating it yields CATSRDRNNSPLHF. The whole variable domain, remainder taken from reference TRBV15 and TRBJ1-6, is DAMVIQNPRYQVTQFGKPVTLSCSQTLNHNVMYWYQQKSSQAPKLLFHYYDKDFNNEADTPDNFQSRRPNTSFCFLDIRSPGLGDTAMYLCATSRDRNNSPLHFGNGTRLTVT.

V and J are TRBV11-2 and TRBJ2-3; tentative D call: TRBD2 (5 bases). In germline, CDR1 is SGHAT, CDR2 FQNNGV. Trimming cost V 1 base and J 2 bases, with 16 bases left between them. The CDR3 loop spans 17 amino acids. CDR3 sequence (DNA): TGTGCCAGCAGCTTAGTAGTCCGGAGGTCGGCCACAGATACGCAGTATTTT. This gives the protein CASSLVVRRSATDTQYF.

This clone was recorded once. The chain carries TRBV6-5 and TRBJ1-2; D remains unclear. CDR3 size: 13 residues. V was trimmed by 4 bases and J by 2 bases, leaving 8 bases between them. Germline CDR1 MNHEY, CDR2 SVGAGI. The DNA for the CDR3 is TGTGCCAGCAGTTTGACGGCGAACTATGGCTACACCTTC. It translates to CASSLTANYGYTF.

The J gene is TRBJ1-1, the V gene TRBV15, with TRBD1 matching 8 bases. The V segment lost 0 bases and the J segment 4 bases; nucleotides outside the gene matches: 4. Germline CDR1 LNHNV, CDR2 YYDKDF (reference sequence). This CDR3 spans 15 amino acids. CDR3 loop: CATSRDFTGGTEAFF. CDR3 coding DNA: TGTGCCACCAGCAGAGATTTTACAGGGGGCACTGAAGCTTTCTTT.

This chain connects TRBV9 to TRBJ2-3, with 12 bases that match TRBD2. CDR1 SGDLS and CDR2 YYNGEE come from the germline V gene. Trimming cost V 2 bases and J 6 bases; bases outside gene matches: 13. This CDR3 contains 18 residues. The CDR3 bases are TGTGCCAGCAGCGTTCTAGCGGGAGGGCCGTCAGTTAGGGATACGCAGTATTTT. It is translated as CASSVLAGGPSVRDTQYF.

The gene calls are TRBV5-1 and TRBJ1-1, with a tentative D call TRBD1 (5 bases). There are 16 residues in the CDR3. Looked up from germline, CDR1 is SGHRS and CDR2 is YFSETQ. The germline V and J ends were trimmed by 5 bases and 4 bases, with 21 bases remaining between them. Here the CDR3 DNA reads TGCGCCAGCAGTAGATCAGGGTCAATACGAGGCACTGAAGCTTTCTTT. This encodes CASSRSGSIRGTEAFF.

This clone has just a few counts. The chain recombines TRBV6-5 with TRBJ2-7; 12 nucleotides align to TRBD2. Germline V gene sequence: CDR1 MNHEY, CDR2 SVGAGI. V trimming: 4 bases; J trimming: 4 bases; junction bases outside the gene matches: 8. The CDR3 extends over 16 amino acids. CDR3 in amino acids: CASSLSSGGGLYEQYF. CDR3 DNA sequence: TGTGCCAGCAGTTTGTCTAGCGGGGGGGGGCTTTACGAGCAGTACTTC.